The entry below gives a single T cell receptor (beta chain) sequence along with its context. Its antigen is currently unknown. The germline V and J ends were trimmed by 3 bases and 7 bases, with 6 bases remaining between them. Per germline, CDR1 SGHAT and CDR2 FQNNGV. The CDR3 spans 11 residues. This sample is drawn from a study of T cells in Graves' hyperthyroidism and ophthalmopathy. Overall study findings and caveats: Before onset, by a median of around 6.4 months, the model predicted ophthalmopathy.

A Clinical Activity Score of at least 3, a NOSPECS grade of at least 4 and a duration under 3 months were recorded in the ophthalmopathy patients. The authors obtained PBMCs from about 9 ml of fresh peripheral blood. Authors of the study amplified TCR beta CDR3 regions from RNA transcripts. The TCR CDR3 first-round RT-PCR relied on the HTBI primer set. TCRdb reanalysed the multiplex PCR reads using MiXCR and keeps one entry per CDR3 protein. The table records around 270,000 distinct CDR3 sequences, approximately 19% of them present only once. This sequence originates from a man aged 45-65 years with Graves' ophthalmopathy. The chain links TRBV11-2 to TRBJ2-5, with D uncertain. The sequenced sample was blood. CDR3 in amino acids: CASSFEVTQYF. As DNA, the CDR3 is TGTGCCAGCAGCTTTGAGGTGACCCAGTACTTC.